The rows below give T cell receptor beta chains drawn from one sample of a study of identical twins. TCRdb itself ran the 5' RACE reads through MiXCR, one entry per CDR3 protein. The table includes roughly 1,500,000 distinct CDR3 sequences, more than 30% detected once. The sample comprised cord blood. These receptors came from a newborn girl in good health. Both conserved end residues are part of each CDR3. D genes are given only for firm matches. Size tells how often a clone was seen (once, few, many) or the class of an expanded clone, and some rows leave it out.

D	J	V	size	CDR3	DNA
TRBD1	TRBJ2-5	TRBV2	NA	CASSGQGFRGETQYF	TGTGCCAGCAGTGGACAGGGCTTTCGGGGAGAGACCCAGTACTTC
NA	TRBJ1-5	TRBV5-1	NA	CASSLGGYQPRHF	TGCGCCAGCAGCTTGGGCGGCTATCAGCCCCGGCATTTT
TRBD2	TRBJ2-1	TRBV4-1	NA	CASSQDIAGGPTEQFF	TGCGCCAGCAGCCAAGATATTGCGGGGGGGCCGACTGAGCAGTTCTTC
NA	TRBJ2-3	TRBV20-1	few	CSPHPASTDTQYF	TGCAGTCCCCACCCGGCTAGCACAGATACGCAGTATTTT
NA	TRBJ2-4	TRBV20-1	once	CGAIRTTNIQYF	TGCGGTGCTATCCGGACTACCAACATTCAGTACTTC
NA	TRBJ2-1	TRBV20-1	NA	CSARTRDHYNEQFF	TGCAGTGCCAGGACCCGGGACCACTACAATGAGCAGTTCTTC
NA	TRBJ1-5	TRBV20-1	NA	CSARPGQKDPYQPQHF	TGCAGTGCCCGCCCCGGACAAAAGGATCCCTATCAGCCCCAGCATTTT
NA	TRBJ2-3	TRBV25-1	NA	CASSETGRGADTQYF	TGTGCCAGCAGTGAAACTGGTAGGGGGGCAGATACGCAGTATTTT
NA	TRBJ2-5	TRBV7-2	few	CASSLKLQETQYF	TGTGCCAGCAGCTTAAAACTACAAGAGACCCAGTACTTC
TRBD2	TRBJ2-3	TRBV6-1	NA	CASTILAGGLDTQYF	TGTGCCAGCACTATTTTAGCGGGGGGGTTAGATACGCAGTATTTT
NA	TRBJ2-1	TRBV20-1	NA	CSAGLGPWGNEQFF	TGCAGTGCCGGACTCGGGCCATGGGGCAATGAGCAGTTCTTC
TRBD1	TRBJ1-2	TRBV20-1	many	CSAGQGDYGYTF	TGCAGTGCTGGACAGGGGGACTATGGCTACACCTTC
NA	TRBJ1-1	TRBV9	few	CASSVSGRGIVNTEAFF	TGTGCCAGCAGCGTAAGTGGCCGAGGGATAGTGAACACTGAAGCTTTCTTT
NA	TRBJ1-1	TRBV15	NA	CATSGQLNTEAFF	TGTGCCACCAGCGGACAGCTGAACACTGAAGCTTTCTTT
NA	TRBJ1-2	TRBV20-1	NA	CSASQALYGYTF	TGCAGTGCTAGCCAGGCTCTCTATGGCTACACCTTC
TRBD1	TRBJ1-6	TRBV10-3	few	CAIRTTGSNSPLHF	TGTGCCATCAGAACGACAGGGTCGAATTCGCCCCTCCACTTT
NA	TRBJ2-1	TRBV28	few	CASSDPGSYNEQFF	TGTGCCAGCAGTGACCCGGGTTCCTACAATGAGCAGTTCTTC
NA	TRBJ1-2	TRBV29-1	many	CSVVTGNYGYTF	TGCAGCGTTGTAACAGGGAACTATGGCTACACCTTC
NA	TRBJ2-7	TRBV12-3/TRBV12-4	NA	CASSLGRHPAYEQYF	TGTGCCAGCAGTTTAGGGCGGCACCCGGCCTACGAGCAGTACTTC
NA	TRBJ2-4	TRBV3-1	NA	CASRQGGAAKNIQYF	TGTGCCAGCAGGCAAGGGGGGGCCGCCAAAAACATTCAGTACTTC
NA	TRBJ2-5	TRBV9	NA	CASSVEGGTKNEQYF	TGTGCCAGCAGCGTAGAAGGCGGGACCAAGAATGAGCAGTACTTC
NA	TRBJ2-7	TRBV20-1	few	CSARNSRDPPYEQYF	TGCAGTGCTAGAAATTCCCGGGACCCACCCTACGAGCAGTACTTC
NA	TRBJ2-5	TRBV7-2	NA	CASSLAGPVAEQYF	TGTGCCAGCAGCTTAGCGGGGCCAGTAGCTGAGCAGTACTTC
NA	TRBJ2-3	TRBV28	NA	CASSLRFRADTQYF	TGTGCCAGCAGTTTGAGGTTCAGGGCGGATACGCAGTATTTT
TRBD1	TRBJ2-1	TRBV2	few	CARRTGYNEQFF	TGTGCCAGACGGACAGGGTACAATGAGCAGTTCTTC
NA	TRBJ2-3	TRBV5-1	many	CASSLDGYTQYF	TGCGCCAGCAGCTTGGACGGTTATACGCAGTATTTT
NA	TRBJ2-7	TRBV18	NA	CASSKADLYEQYF	TGTGCCAGCTCAAAGGCGGATCTCTACGAGCAGTACTTC
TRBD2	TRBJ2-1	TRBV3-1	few	CASSQVGTSGSYNEQFF	TGTGCCAGCAGCCAAGTGGGAACTAGCGGATCCTACAATGAGCAGTTCTTC